This T cell receptor (beta chain) was found in a study of blood T cell repertoires in COVID-19. For the study at large: Both acute and convalescent COVID-19 samples were obtained from the United States, Italy and Spain. From T cells, B-cell-depleted T cells, or PBMCs came the material, which was cDNA or gDNA.

In the original analysis: Estimates of nucleated cell counts were drawn from the amplification of reference gene primers. Using immunoSEQ multiplex PCR, the repertoire was profiled, and TCRdb retains in-frame clones only, with some absent. That table furnishes V, J and clone size, whereas the DNA furnished D and trimming. The sample has under 150,000 clones, more than 70% seen once. CDR3 length equals 15 residues. V lost 0 bases, J lost 7 bases, and 5 bases stayed unmatched. The germline V gene has CDR1 SGHRS and CDR2 YFSETQ. Sequenced material: peripheral blood. This receptor was taken from a human donor in a cohort sampled during active COVID-19. The V and J genes are TRBV5-1 and TRBJ2-1; TRBD2 matches at 9 bases. In nucleotides, the CDR3 is TGCGCCAGCAGCTTGGACGCGGGAGGGAGGAATGAGCAGTTCTTC. As protein: CASSLDAGGRNEQFF.